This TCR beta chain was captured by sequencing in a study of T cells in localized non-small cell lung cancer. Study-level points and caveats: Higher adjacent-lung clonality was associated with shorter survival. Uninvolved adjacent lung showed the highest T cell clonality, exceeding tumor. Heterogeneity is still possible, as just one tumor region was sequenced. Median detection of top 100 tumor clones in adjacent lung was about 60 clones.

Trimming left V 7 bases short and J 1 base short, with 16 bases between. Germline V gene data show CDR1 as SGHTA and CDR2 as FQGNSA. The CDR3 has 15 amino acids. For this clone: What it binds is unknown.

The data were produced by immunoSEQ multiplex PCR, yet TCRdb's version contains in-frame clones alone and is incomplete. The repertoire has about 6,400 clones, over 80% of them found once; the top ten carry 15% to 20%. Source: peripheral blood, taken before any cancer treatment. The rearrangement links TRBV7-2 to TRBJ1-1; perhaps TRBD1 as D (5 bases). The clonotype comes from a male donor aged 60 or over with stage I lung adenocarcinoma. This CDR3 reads CASNIPGGWNTEAFF. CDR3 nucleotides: TGTGCCAGCAACATACCGGGGGGATGGAACACTGAAGCTTTCTTT.